This T cell receptor beta chain was captured in a study of CD8+ T cells in alopecia areata. The CDR3 covers 11 residues. Germline CDR1 reads DFQATT; CDR2 reads SNEGSKA (reference sequence). V dropped 7 bases and J dropped 2 bases, with 6 bases sitting between them. Reverse transcription of extracted RNA yielded cDNA, which provided the sequencing template. The table came from immunoSEQ multiplex PCR; TCRdb's copy has only in-frame clones and leaves some out. The sample shows roughly 99,000 clones, roughly 84% of them seen only once. This clone was seen more than once but under ten times. Regarding treatment: oral pan-JAK inhibitor, 5-10 mg twice daily.

Sequencing was performed on CD8+ T cells sorted from blood, taken at week 24, from a patient treated with tofacitinib. The receptor's source is a human donor with alopecia areata. The rearrangement joins TRBV20-1 to TRBJ1-5; D uncertain. CDR3 sequence (DNA): TGCAGTGGGGTGGGCAATCAGCCCCAGCATTTT. Amino acids: CSGVGNQPQHF.